The rows below give T cell receptor beta chains drawn from one sample of a study of control samples from healthy donors and cancer patients. Assay used: immunoSEQ multiplex PCR; TCRdb lists only in-frame clones, some missing. The table lists 90,000 to 110,000 clones, about nine tenths of them singletons. Material: blood. These receptors were taken from a human donor in good health. The donor label of this sample is uncertain. The CDR3 runs from the conserved cysteine through the conserved F or W. D genes are given only for firm matches. A row's size may be missing; if present it is once, few, many or a size class.

j_gene,v_gene,d_gene,abundance,CDR3aa,CDR3nt
TRBJ2-7,TRBV6-5,.,.,CASSRQSSSYEQYF,TGTGCCAGCAGCCGACAGTCGAGCTCCTACGAGCAGTACTTC
TRBJ2-7,TRBV9,TRBD1,.,CASSPGTASYEQYF,TGTGCCAGCAGCCCTGGGACAGCTTCCTACGAGCAGTACTTC
TRBJ1-1,TRBV7-9,.,.,CASSLVGAGQTEAFF,TGTGCCAGCAGCTTAGTGGGGGCGGGTCAGACTGAAGCTTTCTTT
TRBJ1-5,TRBV28,.,.,CASSWGGGSDQPQHF,TGTGCCAGCAGTTGGGGTGGGGGTAGCGATCAGCCCCAGCATTTT
TRBJ1-2,TRBV5-4,.,.,CASSLANGYGYTF,TGTGCCAGCAGCTTAGCTAATGGCTATGGCTACACCTTC
TRBJ1-1,TRBV18,.,.,CASSPGGDAFF,TGTGCCAGCTCACCAGGAGGGGACGCTTTCTTT
TRBJ1-2,TRBV2,.,.,CASRAFYGYTF,TGTGCCAGCAGGGCCTTCTATGGCTACACCTTC
TRBJ1-1,TRBV30,.,.,CAWSASYTEAFF,TGTGCCTGGAGTGCCTCTTACACTGAAGCTTTCTTT
TRBJ1-5,TRBV19,.,.,CASSTRIRQDQPQHF,TGTGCCAGTAGTACGCGGATACGGCAGGATCAGCCCCAGCATTTT
TRBJ1-6,TRBV30,.,.,CAWRTGGWSPLHF,TGTGCCTGGCGAACCGGGGGGTGGTCACCCCTCCACTTT
TRBJ1-3,TRBV7-9,.,.,CASSLSKDPSGNTIYF,TGTGCCAGCAGCTTATCGAAGGACCCCTCTGGAAACACCATATATTTT
TRBJ2-7,TRBV24-1,.,.,CATSLSPEDEQYF,TGTGCCACCAGCCTCTCCCCTGAGGACGAGCAGTACTTC
TRBJ2-5,TRBV2,.,.,CATFRSEETQYF,TGTGCCACCTTCCGTTCTGAAGAGACCCAGTACTTC
TRBJ2-1,TRBV29-1,.,.,CSVVPRVDEQFF,TGCAGCGTTGTTCCTCGGGTCGATGAGCAGTTCTTC
TRBJ2-1,TRBV30,TRBD2,.,CAWSPGLAGGVVHEQFF,TGTGCCTGGAGTCCAGGACTAGCGGGGGGGGTGGTACATGAGCAGTTCTTC
TRBJ2-6,TRBV5-1,.,.,CASSLTISGANVLTF,TGCGCCAGCAGCTTGACCATCTCTGGGGCCAACGTCCTGACTTTC
TRBJ1-1,TRBV7-2,.,.,CASSPYLTEAFF,TGTGCCAGCAGCCCGTATCTCACTGAAGCTTTCTTT
TRBJ2-7,TRBV19,.,.,CASSIRDGSYEQYF,TGTGCCAGTAGTATCCGGGACGGCTCCTACGAGCAGTACTTC
TRBJ1-1,TRBV5-5,TRBD1,once,CASSPWTGENTEAFF,TGTGCCAGCAGCCCATGGACAGGAGAGAACACTGAAGCTTTCTTT
TRBJ1-2,TRBV30,.,.,CAWSRSTNYGYTF,TGTGCCTGGAGCCGGTCTACTAACTATGGCTACACCTTC
TRBJ2-1,TRBV11-2,.,once,CASSSKATEKINEQFF,TGTGCCAGCAGCTCCAAGGCGACAGAGAAAATCAATGAGCAGTTCTTC
TRBJ1-2,TRBV4-3,.,.,CASSMWQGQNGYTF,TGCGCCAGCAGCATGTGGCAGGGACAAAATGGCTACACCTTC
TRBJ1-1,TRBV11-2,.,.,CASSPLGVAFF,TGTGCCAGCAGCCCGTTGGGGGTGGCTTTCTTT
TRBJ1-4,TRBV28,TRBD1,.,CASSLRGTHEKLFF,TGTGCCAGCAGTCTCAGGGGGACGCATGAAAAACTGTTTTTT
TRBJ2-6,TRBV2,TRBD1,.,CARSQGVGSGANVLTF,TGTGCCCGCTCACAGGGGGTAGGATCTGGGGCCAACGTCCTGACTTTC
TRBJ2-3,TRBV28,TRBD2,once,CASRAGSTDTQYF,TGTGCCAGCAGAGCGGGGAGCACAGATACGCAGTATTTT
TRBJ1-5,TRBV25-1,.,.,CASSEGVNQPQHF,TGTGCCAGCAGTGAAGGGGTAAATCAGCCCCAGCATTTT
TRBJ1-2,TRBV4-3,.,.,CASSQDLSIRGGYTF,TGCGCCAGCAGCCAAGATCTGAGTATAAGAGGTGGCTACACCTTC
TRBJ2-1,TRBV4-3,.,.,CASSQDLSSGNNEQFF,TGCGCCAGCAGCCAAGATTTAAGTTCTGGGAACAATGAGCAGTTCTTC
TRBJ1-1,TRBV3-1/TRBV3-2,.,.,CASSQDTAEAFF,TGTGCCAGCAGCCAAGATACGGCTGAAGCTTTCTTT
TRBJ1-2,TRBV6-5,.,.,CASSYRNTNYGYTF,TGTGCCAGCAGTTACAGGAATACTAACTATGGCTACACCTTC
TRBJ1-5,TRBV6-1,TRBD1,.,CASSAGTVYSNQPQHF,TGTGCCAGCAGTGCAGGGACAGTTTATAGCAATCAGCCCCAGCATTTT
TRBJ1-2,TRBV5-5,.,few,CASTRLTNYGYTF,TGTGCCAGCACACGGTTGACTAACTATGGCTACACCTTC
TRBJ1-1,TRBV12-5,.,.,CASQVRVNTEAFF,TGTGCTAGCCAAGTCCGGGTCAACACTGAAGCTTTCTTT
TRBJ2-7,TRBV12-5,.,.,CASGLPNVIREQYF,TGTGCTAGTGGTCTCCCGAATGTTATACGAGAGCAGTACTTC
TRBJ1-3,TRBV19,.,.,CATGFSGNTIYF,TGTGCCACGGGTTTCTCTGGAAACACCATATATTTT
TRBJ1-2,TRBV13,.,.,CASSLGGGYGYTF,TGTGCCAGCAGCTTAGGGGGTGGCTATGGCTACACCTTC
TRBJ1-3,TRBV30,.,once,CAWSYAYREFKNTIYF,TGTGCCTGGAGTTACGCCTACAGAGAGTTTAAAAACACCATATATTTT
TRBJ1-6,TRBV6-5,.,few,CASAGQGSPLHF,TGTGCCAGCGCCGGGCAAGGATCACCCCTCCACTTT
TRBJ1-2,TRBV2,TRBD1,.,CASSKPGQAEVANYGYTF,TGTGCCAGCAGTAAGCCGGGACAGGCAGAAGTGGCTAACTATGGCTACACCTTC
TRBJ2-4,TRBV10-2,.,.,CASSALNIQYF,TGCGCCAGCAGTGCTTTAAACATTCAGTACTTC
TRBJ1-1,TRBV7-3,.,.,CASSPFQGNTEAFF,TGTGCCAGCAGCCCATTCCAGGGGAACACTGAAGCTTTCTTT
TRBJ2-1,TRBV10-1,.,.,CASSGGGTPNSYNEQFF,TGCGCCAGCAGTGGGGGGGGGACACCAAACTCCTACAATGAGCAGTTCTTC
TRBJ1-3,TRBV19,.,.,CASIRGSSGNTIYF,TGTGCCAGTATAAGAGGCAGCTCTGGAAACACCATATATTTT